The 7 T cell receptor beta chains presented below share a single source sample, sequenced in a study of cytomegalovirus exposure and HLA in healthy donors. Both 60 Vbeta primers and 13 Jbeta primers went into the PCR. Clones were sequenced by immunoSEQ multiplex PCR, and TCRdb holds only the in-frame ones, with some missing. Of fewer than 200,000 clones listed, about 80% were seen once; the top ten hold 0.65%. The sample was PBMCs. These receptors all stem from a boy under 18 in good health and CMV-seronegative.

The J gene is TRBJ1-1, the V gene TRBV19, with D tentatively TRBD1 (6 bases). The CDR3 length is 14 residues. Germline V gives CDR1 LNHDA, CDR2 SQIVND (reference sequence). V gave up 5 bases and J gave up 0 bases, with 10 bases separating them. The CDR3 loop is CASSSRTVNTEAFF. The CDR3 DNA follows: TGTGCCAGTAGTTCAAGGACAGTGAACACTGAAGCTTTCTTT.

The rearrangement links TRBV9 to TRBJ2-5; 12 positions agree with TRBD2. CDR1 is SGDLS, CDR2 YYNGEE, per germline. The CDR3 covers 17 residues. V lost 3 bases to trimming and J lost 7 bases; unmatched junction nucleotides: 13. CDR3 bases: TGTGCCAGCAGCGCAGAGACTAGCGGGAGCTCTCGGGGGACCCAGTACTTC. It encodes CASSAETSGSSRGTQYF. Supplemented by reference TRBV9 and TRBJ2-5, the full variable domain reads DSGVTQTPKHLITATGQRVTLRCSPRSGDLSVYWYQQSLDQGLQFLIQYYNGEERAKGNILERFSAQQFPDLHSELNLSSLELGDSALYFCASSAETSGSSRGTQYFGPGTRLLVL.

The genes are TRBV19 and TRBJ1-1; a possible D gene is TRBD1 (6 bases). CDR1 LNHDA and CDR2 SQIVND come from the germline V gene (reference sequence). This CDR3 has 15 amino acids. The V end lost 3 bases, the J end lost 1 base, and 12 bases lay between the germline ends. CDR3 region: CASSMGPTGNTEAFF. The CDR3 bases are TGTGCCAGTAGTATGGGGCCGACAGGGAACACTGAAGCTTTCTTT.

This chain connects TRBV2 to TRBJ2-2; the match to TRBD2 covers 14 bases. The CDR3 runs 18 residues. The trim removed 5 bases at V and 2 bases at J, leaving 7 bases unmatched. Germline CDR1 and CDR2: SNHLY and FYNNEI. CDR3 DNA: TGTGCCAGCAGTCGTCCGACTAGCGGGAGGGGAAACACCGGGGAGCTGTTTTTT. This codes for CASSRPTSGRGNTGELFF.

The J gene is TRBJ2-2, the V gene TRBV7-2; tentative D call: TRBD1 (5 bases). The CDR3 consists of 16 residues. Germline V gives CDR1 SGHTA, CDR2 FQGNSA. V was clipped by 5 bases and J by 7 bases, with 20 bases between them. The CDR3 sequence: CASSPGFSSILGELFF. CDR3 in DNA: TGTGCCAGCAGCCCAGGGTTCTCCTCTATCCTCGGGGAGCTGTTTTTT. The whole variable domain, filled in from reference TRBV7-2 and TRBJ2-2, reads GAGVSQSPSNKVTEKGKDVELRCDPISGHTALYWYRQSLGQGLEFLIYFQGNSAPDKSGLPSDRFSAERTGGSVSTLTIQRTQQEDSAVYLCASSPGFSSILGELFFGEGSRLTVL.

The chain carries TRBV5-8 and TRBJ2-7; TRBD1 aligns across 10 bases. Germline CDR1 and CDR2: SGHTS and YDEGEE. Trimming took 1 base from V and 5 from J; bases not matched to a gene: 6. This CDR3 region has 15 residues. The CDR3 spells CASSLMDRGSHEQYF. The CDR3 DNA is TGTGCCAGCAGCTTGATGGACAGGGGGTCCCACGAGCAGTACTTC.

The chain has TRBV19 and TRBJ1-1; TRBD1 is a possible D gene (6 bases). Looked up from germline, CDR1 is LNHDA and CDR2 is SQIVND (reference sequence). Trimming stripped 5 bases from V and 2 bases from J, with 15 bases between. This CDR3 has 15 residues. CDR3 coding DNA: TGTGCCAGTAGTGTGCACAGGGTCCTTAACACTGAAGCTTTCTTT. Translated, it gives CASSVHRVLNTEAFF. The complete variable domain, with remaining parts taken from reference TRBV19 and TRBJ1-1, reads DGGITQSPKYLFRKEGQNVTLSCEQNLNHDAMYWYRQDPGQGLRLIYYSQIVNDFQKGDIAEGYSVSREKKESFPLTVTSAQKNPTAFYLCASSVHRVLNTEAFFGQGTRLTVV.